This entry is about one T cell receptor (beta chain). Its specificity is unknown. These data come from a study of cytomegalovirus exposure and HLA in healthy donors. Germline V gene sequence: CDR1 SGHRS, CDR2 YFSETQ. The CDR3 length is 15 residues. V was pared by 3 bases and J by 2 bases, with 2 bases of the junction left unmatched. 60 Vbeta and 13 Jbeta primers were used in PCR. The data were produced by immunoSEQ multiplex PCR, yet TCRdb's version contains in-frame clones alone and is incomplete. The data show about 110,000 clones, under 80% seen once. Study conclusions and caveats: Serostatus for CMV was the only available immune exposure information. TRBV6-2, TRBV6-3 and some other V segments were excluded as indistinguishable.

Sequenced: PBMCs. The chain carries TRBV5-1 and TRBJ2-1; 10 nucleotides align to TRBD1. The TCR sequence derives from a woman in her forties or fifties in good health and CMV-seropositive. The CDR3 loop is CASSYGTGAYNEQFF. CDR3 in DNA: TGCGCCAGCAGCTACGGGACAGGGGCCTACAATGAGCAGTTCTTC.